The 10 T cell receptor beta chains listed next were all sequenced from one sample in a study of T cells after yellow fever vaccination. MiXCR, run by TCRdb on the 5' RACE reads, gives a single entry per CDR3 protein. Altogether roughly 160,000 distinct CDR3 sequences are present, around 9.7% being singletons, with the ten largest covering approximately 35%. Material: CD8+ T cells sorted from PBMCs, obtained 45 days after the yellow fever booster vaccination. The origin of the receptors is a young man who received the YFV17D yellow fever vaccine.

Written as DNA, the CDR3 is TGTGCCAGCAGGAAACGACCCGGGGCCTCTAGCACAGATACGCAGTATTTT. Amino acids: CASRKRPGASSTDTQYF. This chain connects TRBV27 to TRBJ2-3, with D possibly called TRBD1 or TRBD2 (5 bases each). In germline, CDR1 is MNHEY, CDR2 SMNVEV (reference sequence). With 6 bases removed from V and 0 bases from J, the gap between germline ends came to 19 bases. The CDR3 runs 17 residues.

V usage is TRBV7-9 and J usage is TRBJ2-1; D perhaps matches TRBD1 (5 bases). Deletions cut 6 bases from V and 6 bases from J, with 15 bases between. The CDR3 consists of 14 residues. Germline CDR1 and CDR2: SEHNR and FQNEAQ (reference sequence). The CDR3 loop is CASRPPQGFNEQFF. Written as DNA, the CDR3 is TGTGCCAGCAGACCCCCCCAGGGATTCAATGAGCAGTTCTTC.

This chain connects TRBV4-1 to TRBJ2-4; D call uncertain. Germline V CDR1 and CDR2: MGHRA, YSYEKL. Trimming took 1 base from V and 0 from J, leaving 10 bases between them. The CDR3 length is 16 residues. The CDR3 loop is CASSQVFRLAKNIQYF. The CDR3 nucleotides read TGCGCCAGCAGCCAAGTGTTTCGCTTAGCCAAAAACATTCAGTACTTC.

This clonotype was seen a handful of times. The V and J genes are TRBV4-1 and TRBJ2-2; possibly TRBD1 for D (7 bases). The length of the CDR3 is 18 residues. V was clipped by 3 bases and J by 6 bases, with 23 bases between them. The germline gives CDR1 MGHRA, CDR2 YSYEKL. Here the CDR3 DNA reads TGCGCCAGCAGCCACAAAGGCGGGACAGCCACGGGAGCCGGGGAGCTGTTTTTT. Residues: CASSHKGGTATGAGELFF.

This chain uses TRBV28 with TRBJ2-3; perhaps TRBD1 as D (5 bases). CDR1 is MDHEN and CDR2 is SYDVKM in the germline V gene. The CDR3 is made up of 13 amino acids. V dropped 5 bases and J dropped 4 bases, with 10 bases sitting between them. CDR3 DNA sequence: TGTGCCAGCAGTACCGGACACGCAGATACGCAGTATTTT. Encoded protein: CASSTGHADTQYF.

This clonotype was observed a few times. CDR3 protein: CAISEGRTGYYQPQHF. CDR3 nucleotide sequence: TGTGCCATCAGTGAGGGAAGGACAGGGTATTATCAGCCCCAGCATTTT. This chain links TRBV10-3 with TRBJ1-5, with TRBD1 identical over 8 bases. The germline gives CDR1 ENHRY, CDR2 SYGVKD. J gave up 5 bases and V 2 bases, and 8 bases lay outside the gene matches. The CDR3 is made up of 16 amino acids.

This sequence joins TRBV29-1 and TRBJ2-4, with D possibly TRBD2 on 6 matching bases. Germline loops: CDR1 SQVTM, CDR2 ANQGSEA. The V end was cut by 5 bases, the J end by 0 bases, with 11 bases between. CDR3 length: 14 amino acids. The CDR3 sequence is CSVSGTLAKNIQYF. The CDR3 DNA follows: TGCAGCGTTTCCGGGACTCTAGCCAAAAACATTCAGTACTTC.

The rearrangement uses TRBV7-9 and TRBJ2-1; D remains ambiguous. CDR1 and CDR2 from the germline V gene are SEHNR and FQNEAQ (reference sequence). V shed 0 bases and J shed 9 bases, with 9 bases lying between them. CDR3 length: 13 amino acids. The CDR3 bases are TGTGCCAGCAGCTTAGCAGTCGCAGGTGAGCAGTTCTTC. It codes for CASSLAVAGEQFF.

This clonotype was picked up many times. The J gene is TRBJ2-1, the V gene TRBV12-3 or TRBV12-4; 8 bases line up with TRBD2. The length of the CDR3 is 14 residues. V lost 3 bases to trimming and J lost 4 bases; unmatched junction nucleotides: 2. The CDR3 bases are TGTGCCAGCAGTTTGGCGGGGGGATACAATGAGCAGTTCTTC. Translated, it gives CASSLAGGYNEQFF.

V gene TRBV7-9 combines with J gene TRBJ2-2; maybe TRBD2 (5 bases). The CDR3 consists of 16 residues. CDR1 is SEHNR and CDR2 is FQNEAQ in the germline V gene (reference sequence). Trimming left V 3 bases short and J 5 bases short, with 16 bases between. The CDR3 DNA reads TGTGCCAGCAGCTTCCAAAGACTTGGGAGAACCGGGGAGCTGTTTTTT. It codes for CASSFQRLGRTGELFF.